This TCR beta chain emerged from a study of response to subunit inactivated influenza vaccine (dated by TCRdb to 2016 to 2019). In terms of the full investigation: To follow how T cells responded to a trivalent subunit inactivated influenza vaccine, the researchers relied on deep quantitative profiling of the T cell receptor repertoire.

The library relied on RT-PCR. Sequencing used an Illumina HiSeq 2500. Using fastp at Q25 and MiXCR, TCRdb reprocessed the public reads and kept productive beta chains. Here each entry gathers all rows of one CDR3 protein and keeps the most common genes and DNA. The sample records some 800,000 distinct CDR3 sequences, 21% of which are singletons. The top ten hold about 10% of the sample. What the work shows at the level of the full study, not this receptor alone: The authors suggested that each seasonal influenza vaccination may recruit only a limited number of new T cells.

This clonotype has a count of ten or more. Its antigen remains unidentified. Nothing much larger sits one base from this clone, and base qualities are not available. Spanning cysteine to phenylalanine, the CDR3 consists of 13 amino acids. The sequence is cut down to CDR3 DNA, 39 bases in frame from base 1. Sequences SQVTM (CDR1) and ANQGSEA (CDR2) are obtained from the germline V gene. The V and J ends are trimmed by 5 bases and 0 bases, leaving 9 bases between them. The rearranged segments are TRBV29-1 and TRBJ2-3, with no confident D gene call. The receptor was derived from a man in his fifties who received an inactivated influenza vaccine. Donor details come from another sample of the same person, matched by shared clones. Sequenced here: PBMCs from blood, sampled about 5 days after vaccination. Here is the DNA: TGCAGCGTTCTCACTTTTAGCACAGATACGCAGTATTTT. Translation gives CSVLTFSTDTQYF.